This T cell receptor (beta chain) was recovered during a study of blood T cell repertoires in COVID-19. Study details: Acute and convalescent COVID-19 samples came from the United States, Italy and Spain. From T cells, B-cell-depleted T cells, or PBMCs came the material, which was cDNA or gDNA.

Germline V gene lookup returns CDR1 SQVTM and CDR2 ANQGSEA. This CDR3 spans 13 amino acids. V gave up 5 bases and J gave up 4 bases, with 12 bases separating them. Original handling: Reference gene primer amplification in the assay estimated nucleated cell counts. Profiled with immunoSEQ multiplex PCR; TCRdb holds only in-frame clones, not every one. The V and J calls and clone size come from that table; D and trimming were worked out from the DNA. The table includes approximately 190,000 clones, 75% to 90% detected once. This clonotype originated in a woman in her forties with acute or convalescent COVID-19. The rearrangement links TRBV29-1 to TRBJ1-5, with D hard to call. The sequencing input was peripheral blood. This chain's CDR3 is CSVLNGLNQPQHF. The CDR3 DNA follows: TGCAGCGTTCTGAACGGTCTGAATCAGCCCCAGCATTTT.